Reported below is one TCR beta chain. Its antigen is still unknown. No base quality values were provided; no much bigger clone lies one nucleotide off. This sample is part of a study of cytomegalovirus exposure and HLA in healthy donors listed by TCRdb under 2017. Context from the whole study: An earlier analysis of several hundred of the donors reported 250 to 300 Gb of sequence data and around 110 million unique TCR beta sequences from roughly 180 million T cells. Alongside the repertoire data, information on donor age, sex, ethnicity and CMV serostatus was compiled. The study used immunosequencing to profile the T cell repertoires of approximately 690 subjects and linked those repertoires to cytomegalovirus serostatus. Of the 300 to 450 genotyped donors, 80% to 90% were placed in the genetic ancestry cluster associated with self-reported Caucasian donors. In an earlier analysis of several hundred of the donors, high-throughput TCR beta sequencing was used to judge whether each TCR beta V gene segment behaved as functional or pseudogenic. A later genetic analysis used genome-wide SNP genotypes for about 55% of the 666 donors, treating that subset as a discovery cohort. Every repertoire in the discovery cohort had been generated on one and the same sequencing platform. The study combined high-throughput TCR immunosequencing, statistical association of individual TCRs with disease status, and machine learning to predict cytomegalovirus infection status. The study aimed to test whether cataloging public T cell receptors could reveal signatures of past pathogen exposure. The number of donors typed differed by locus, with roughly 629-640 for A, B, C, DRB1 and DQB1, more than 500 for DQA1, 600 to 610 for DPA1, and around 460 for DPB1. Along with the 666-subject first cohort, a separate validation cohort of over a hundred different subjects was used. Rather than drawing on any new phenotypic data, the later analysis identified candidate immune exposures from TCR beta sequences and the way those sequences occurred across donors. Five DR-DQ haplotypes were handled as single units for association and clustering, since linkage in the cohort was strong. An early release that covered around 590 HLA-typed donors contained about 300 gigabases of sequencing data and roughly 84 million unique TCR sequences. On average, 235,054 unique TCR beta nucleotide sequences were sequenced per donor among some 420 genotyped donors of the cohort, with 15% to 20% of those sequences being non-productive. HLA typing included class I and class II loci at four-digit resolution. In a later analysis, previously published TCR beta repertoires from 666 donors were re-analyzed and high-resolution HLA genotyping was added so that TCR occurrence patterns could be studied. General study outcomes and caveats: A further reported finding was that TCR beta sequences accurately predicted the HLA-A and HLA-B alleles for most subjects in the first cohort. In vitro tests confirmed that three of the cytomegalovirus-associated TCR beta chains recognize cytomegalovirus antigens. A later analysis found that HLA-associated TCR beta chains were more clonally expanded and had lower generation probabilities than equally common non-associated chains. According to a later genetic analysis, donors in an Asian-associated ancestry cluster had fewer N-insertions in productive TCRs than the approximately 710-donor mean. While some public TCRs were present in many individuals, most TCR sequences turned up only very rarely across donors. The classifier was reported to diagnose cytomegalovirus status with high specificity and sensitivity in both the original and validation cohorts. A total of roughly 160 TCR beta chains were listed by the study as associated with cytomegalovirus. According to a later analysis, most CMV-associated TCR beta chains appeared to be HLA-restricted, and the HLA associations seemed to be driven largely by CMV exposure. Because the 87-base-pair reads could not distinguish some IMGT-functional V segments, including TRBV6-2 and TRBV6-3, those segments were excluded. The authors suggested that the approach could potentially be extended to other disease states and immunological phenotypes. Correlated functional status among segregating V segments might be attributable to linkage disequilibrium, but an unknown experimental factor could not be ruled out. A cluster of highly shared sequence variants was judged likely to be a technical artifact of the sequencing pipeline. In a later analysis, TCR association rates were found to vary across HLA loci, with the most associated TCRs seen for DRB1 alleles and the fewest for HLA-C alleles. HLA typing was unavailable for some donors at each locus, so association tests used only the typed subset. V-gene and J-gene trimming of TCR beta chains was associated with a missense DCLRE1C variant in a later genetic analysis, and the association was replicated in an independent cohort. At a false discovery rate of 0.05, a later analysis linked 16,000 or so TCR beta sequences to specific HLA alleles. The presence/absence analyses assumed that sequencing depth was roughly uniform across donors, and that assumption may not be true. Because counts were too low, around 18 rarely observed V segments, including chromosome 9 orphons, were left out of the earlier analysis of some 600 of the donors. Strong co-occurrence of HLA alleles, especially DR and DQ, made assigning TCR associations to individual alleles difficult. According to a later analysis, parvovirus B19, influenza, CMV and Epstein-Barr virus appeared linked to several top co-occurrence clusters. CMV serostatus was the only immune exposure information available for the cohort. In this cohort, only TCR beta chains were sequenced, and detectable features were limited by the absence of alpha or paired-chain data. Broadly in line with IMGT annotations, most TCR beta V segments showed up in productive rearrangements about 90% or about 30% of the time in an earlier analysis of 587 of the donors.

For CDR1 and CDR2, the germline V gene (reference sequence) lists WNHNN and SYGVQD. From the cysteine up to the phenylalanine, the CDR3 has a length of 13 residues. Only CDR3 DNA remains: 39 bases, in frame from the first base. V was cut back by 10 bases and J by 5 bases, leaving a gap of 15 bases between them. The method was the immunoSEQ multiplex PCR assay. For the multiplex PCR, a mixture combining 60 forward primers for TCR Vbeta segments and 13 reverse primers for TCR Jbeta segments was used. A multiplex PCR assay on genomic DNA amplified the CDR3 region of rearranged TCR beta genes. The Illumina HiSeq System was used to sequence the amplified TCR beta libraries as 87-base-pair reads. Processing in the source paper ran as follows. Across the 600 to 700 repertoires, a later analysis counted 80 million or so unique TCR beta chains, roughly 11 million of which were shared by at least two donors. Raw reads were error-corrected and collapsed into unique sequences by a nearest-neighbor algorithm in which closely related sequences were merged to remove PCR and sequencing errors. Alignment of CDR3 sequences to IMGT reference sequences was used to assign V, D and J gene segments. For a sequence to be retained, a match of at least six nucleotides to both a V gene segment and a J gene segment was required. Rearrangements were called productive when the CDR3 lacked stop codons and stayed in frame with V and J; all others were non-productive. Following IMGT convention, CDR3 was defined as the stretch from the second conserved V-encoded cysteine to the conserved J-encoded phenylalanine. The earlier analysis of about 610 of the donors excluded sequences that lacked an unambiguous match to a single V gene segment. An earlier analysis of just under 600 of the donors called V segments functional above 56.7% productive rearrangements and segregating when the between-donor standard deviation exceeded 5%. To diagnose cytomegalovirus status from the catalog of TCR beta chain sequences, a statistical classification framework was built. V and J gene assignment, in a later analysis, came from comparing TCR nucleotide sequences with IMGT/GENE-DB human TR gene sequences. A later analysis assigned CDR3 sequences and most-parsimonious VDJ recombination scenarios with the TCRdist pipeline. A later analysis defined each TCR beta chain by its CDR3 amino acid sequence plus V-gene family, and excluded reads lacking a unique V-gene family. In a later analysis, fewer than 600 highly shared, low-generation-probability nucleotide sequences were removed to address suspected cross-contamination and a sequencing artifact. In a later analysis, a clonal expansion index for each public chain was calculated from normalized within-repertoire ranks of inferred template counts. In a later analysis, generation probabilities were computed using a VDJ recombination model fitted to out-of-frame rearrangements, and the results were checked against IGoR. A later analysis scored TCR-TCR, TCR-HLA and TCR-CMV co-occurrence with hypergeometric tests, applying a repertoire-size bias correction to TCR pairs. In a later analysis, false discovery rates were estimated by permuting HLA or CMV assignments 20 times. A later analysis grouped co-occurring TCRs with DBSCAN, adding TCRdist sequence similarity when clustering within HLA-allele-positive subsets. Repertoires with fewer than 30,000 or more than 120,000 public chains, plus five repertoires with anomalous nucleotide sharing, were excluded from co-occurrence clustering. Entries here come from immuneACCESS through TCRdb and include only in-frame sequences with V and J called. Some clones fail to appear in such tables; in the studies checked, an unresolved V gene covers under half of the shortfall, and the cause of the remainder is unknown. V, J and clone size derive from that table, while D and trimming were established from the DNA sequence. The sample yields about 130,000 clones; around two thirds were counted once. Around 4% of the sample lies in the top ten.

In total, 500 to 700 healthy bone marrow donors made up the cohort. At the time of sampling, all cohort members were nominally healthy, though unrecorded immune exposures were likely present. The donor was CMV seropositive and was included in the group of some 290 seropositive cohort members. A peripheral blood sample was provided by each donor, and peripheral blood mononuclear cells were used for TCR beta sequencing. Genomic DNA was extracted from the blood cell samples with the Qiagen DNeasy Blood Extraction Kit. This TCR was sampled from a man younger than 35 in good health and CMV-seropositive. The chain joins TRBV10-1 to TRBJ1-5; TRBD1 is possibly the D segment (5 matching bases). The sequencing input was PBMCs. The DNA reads TGCGCCACAGCTCAGGGTAGGGATCAGCCCCAGCATTTT. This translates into CATAQGRDQPQHF.